These 2 T cell receptor beta chains originate from one sample sequenced in a study of a mutant IDH1 vaccine in newly diagnosed glioma. Generated by immunoSEQ multiplex PCR, the TCRdb table keeps only in-frame clones and is missing some. This sample carries 20,000 to 30,000 clones, 65% to 80% of them seen once, and the ten largest clones take 7.2%. These receptors' targets are unknown. Specified time point: week 5, during vaccination. Doses consisted of 300 ug of mutant IDH1 20-mer peptide each, paired with topical imiquimod. The sequences come from PBMCs, collected from a glioma patient whose treatment included an IDH1 peptide vaccine. These receptors all stem from a man aged 40-50 years with glioma. Some clones in this sample may be carry-over from other donors' samples.

The chain couples TRBV7-7 to TRBJ2-7, with 7 bases matching TRBD1. This CDR3 comprises 15 residues. Germline-derived CDR1 and CDR2 are SSHAT and FNYEAQ (reference sequence). V lost 5 bases to trimming and J lost 4 bases; unmatched junction nucleotides: 11. CDR3 amino acids: CASSKSPGTAYEQYF. The CDR3, as DNA: TGTGCCAGCAGCAAATCACCCGGGACAGCTTACGAGCAGTACTTC.

V and J are TRBV2 and TRBJ1-4; perhaps TRBD1 as D (5 bases). The CDR3 has 13 amino acids. Germline CDR1 is SNHLY and CDR2 is FYNNEI. V was shortened by 6 bases and J by 5 bases, with 10 bases between the two germline ends. Here the CDR3 DNA reads TGTGCCAGCAGCCGGGGCACGAATGAAAAACTGTTTTTT. It codes for CASSRGTNEKLFF.